Shown below are 25 T cell receptor beta chains from a single sample sequenced in a study of CD8+ T cells in alopecia areata. After isolation, RNA underwent reverse transcription to generate cDNA as the sequencing template. The data were produced by immunoSEQ multiplex PCR, yet TCRdb's version contains in-frame clones alone and is incomplete. The sample includes some 240,000 clones, about 50% seen only once; the top ten take around 1.6%. Treatment of the sample: oral pan-JAK inhibitor, 5-10 mg twice daily. The specimen was CD4+ T cells sorted from blood, collected at week 4, from a patient treated with tofacitinib. Receptor source: a human donor with alopecia areata.

This rearrangement joins TRBV9 to TRBJ2-3; TRBD2 aligns across 11 bases. The CDR3 covers 15 residues. Trimming at V came to 2 bases and at J to 3 bases, leaving 2 bases not matched to a gene. Germline V lookup: CDR1 SGDLS, CDR2 YYNGEE. CDR3 protein: CASSVTSGVTDTQYF. The DNA for the CDR3 is TGTGCCAGCAGCGTGACTAGCGGGGTAACAGATACGCAGTATTTT. Filled out from reference TRBV9 and TRBJ2-3, the complete variable domain reads DSGVTQTPKHLITATGQRVTLRCSPRSGDLSVYWYQQSLDQGLQFLIQYYNGEERAKGNILERFSAQQFPDLHSELNLSSLELGDSALYFCASSVTSGVTDTQYFGPGTRLTVL.

J is TRBJ2-2 and V is TRBV4-2, with 7 bases identical to TRBD2. With V trimmed by 6 bases and J by 4 bases, 5 bases remained unmatched. The CDR3 is 14 amino acids. Germline CDR1 LGHNA, CDR2 YNFKEQ. The CDR3 reads CASRQRGVTGELFF. CDR3 bases: TGTGCCAGCAGACAACGGGGGGTCACCGGGGAGCTGTTTTTT.

The chain is built from TRBV5-1 and TRBJ2-7; D unresolved. Trimming took off 3 bases at V and 2 bases at J, with 12 bases between the two ends. CDR1 and CDR2 (germline): SGHRS, YFSETQ. The CDR3 is made up of 14 amino acids. The DNA for the CDR3 is TGCGCCAGCAGCTCCAGCCCAATAGCCTACGAGCAGTACTTC. As protein: CASSSSPIAYEQYF.

The genes are TRBV4-3 and TRBJ2-7; 7 bases line up with TRBD1. The CDR3 runs to 16 residues. Germline-derived CDR1 and CDR2 are LGHNA and YSLEER. Germline trimming cut 0 bases from V and 1 base from J; bases unmatched to any gene: 6. The CDR3 sequence is CASSQDLTGTSYEQYF. CDR3 DNA sequence: TGCGCCAGCAGCCAAGATCTGACAGGGACATCCTACGAGCAGTACTTC.

The J gene is TRBJ1-5, the V gene TRBV25-1, with 11 bases identical to TRBD1. Trimming took 5 bases from V and 0 from J; bases not matched to a gene: 9. This CDR3 comprises 18 residues. The V gene's germline CDR1 is MGHDK and CDR2 SYGVNS. Here the CDR3 DNA reads TGTGCCAGCAGTTCGGGACAGGGGGGTCCGGATAGCAATCAGCCCCAGCATTTT. Amino acid sequence: CASSSGQGGPDSNQPQHF.

This clone has a handful of counts. The chain is built from TRBV7-3 and TRBJ2-5, with unresolved D. This CDR3 spans 13 amino acids. With 1 base removed from V and 3 bases from J, the gap between germline ends came to 6 bases. CDR1 is SGHTA, CDR2 FQGTGA, per germline. CDR3: CASSLNQEETQYF. The DNA for the CDR3 is TGTGCCAGCAGCTTAAACCAGGAAGAGACCCAGTACTTC.

The V call is TRBV4-3, the J call TRBJ1-2; D may be TRBD1 (5 bases). V was trimmed by 0 bases and J by 6 bases, leaving 17 bases between them. Germline V gene sequence: CDR1 LGHNA, CDR2 YSLEER. The CDR3 has 16 amino acids. CDR3 DNA sequence: TGCGCCAGCAGCCAAGATGAAGGGACCGTACTCCATGGCTACACCTTC. Amino acids: CASSQDEGTVLHGYTF.

There are a few counts of this clone. The rearrangement uses TRBV5-5 and TRBJ2-7; tentatively, D is TRBD1 or TRBD2 (6 bases each). V was shortened by 4 bases and J by 0 bases, with 17 bases between the two germline ends. The germline CDR1 and CDR2 sequences are SGHKS and YYEKEE (reference sequence). The CDR3 length is 16 residues. Here the CDR3 reads CASSQGRGLGSYEQYF. The DNA for the CDR3 is TGTGCCAGCAGCCAGGGCAGGGGACTTGGCTCCTACGAGCAGTACTTC.

This clone occurred a few times. The CDR3 nucleotides read TGTGCCAGCAGCTTGGGGACGCAAACCTACGAGCAGTACTTC. It specifies CASSLGTQTYEQYF. The rearrangement links TRBV5-6 to TRBJ2-7; D remains ambiguous. The V end lost 0 bases, the J end lost 2 bases, and 9 bases lay between the germline ends. Germline V lookup: CDR1 SGHDT, CDR2 YYEEEE. The CDR3 sequence is 14 residues long.

The count of this clone is one. J is TRBJ2-2 and V is TRBV7-2; TRBD1 matches at 7 bases. Trimming took 4 bases from V and 8 from J; bases not matched to a gene: 10. Germline V CDR1 and CDR2: SGHTA, FQGNSA. The CDR3 extends over 15 amino acids. The chain's CDR3 is CASSSFTGVTGELFF. CDR3 DNA: TGTGCCAGCAGCTCCTTCACAGGGGTCACAGGGGAGCTGTTTTTT. Using reference TRBV7-2 and TRBJ2-2 for the parts outside the CDR3, the full variable domain is GAGVSQSPSNKVTEKGKDVELRCDPISGHTALYWYRQSLGQGLEFLIYFQGNSAPDKSGLPSDRFSAERTGGSVSTLTIQRTQQEDSAVYLCASSSFTGVTGELFFGEGSRLTVL.

The V gene is TRBV7-9, the J gene TRBJ1-1, with no clear D. Per the germline V gene, CDR1 is SEHNR and CDR2 is FQNEAQ (reference sequence). Trimming pared 5 bases from V and 6 bases from J, leaving 10 bases between. The CDR3 totals 12 residues. The CDR3 protein is CASSPTAPEAFF. The CDR3, as DNA: TGTGCCAGCAGCCCCACAGCGCCTGAAGCTTTCTTT.

The chain employs TRBV29-1 and TRBJ1-4; no clear D gene. The ends were cut back, 6 bases at V and 3 bases at J, with 8 bases in the middle. From germline, CDR1 is SQVTM and CDR2 ANQGSEA. The CDR3 has 12 residues. CDR3 region: CSVVVPNEKLFF. As DNA, the CDR3 is TGCAGCGTCGTGGTTCCTAATGAAAAACTGTTTTTT.

The chain carries TRBV2 and TRBJ2-7; D might be TRBD1 (6 bases). CDR1 is SNHLY and CDR2 is FYNNEI in the germline V gene. Trimming pared 5 bases from V and 0 bases from J, leaving 14 bases between. This CDR3 has 15 amino acids. DNA of the CDR3: TGTGCCAGCAGTCAGGACAGCCTGATCTCCTACGAGCAGTACTTC. It translates to CASSQDSLISYEQYF.

The chain joins TRBV11-2 to TRBJ2-3; D is unclear. Trimming shortened V by 5 bases and J by 2 bases, and 20 bases separated the two germline ends. The CDR3 runs to 17 residues. CDR1 SGHAT and CDR2 FQNNGV come from the germline V gene. CDR3 amino acids: CASSLLGRQRLTDTQYF. CDR3 nucleotide sequence: TGTGCCAGCAGCCTGCTAGGGCGGCAAAGACTCACAGATACGCAGTATTTT.

The V call is TRBV2, the J call TRBJ2-3; either TRBD1 or TRBD2 may fit D (5 bases each). Germline-derived CDR1 and CDR2 are SNHLY and FYNNEI. This CDR3 spans 16 amino acids. V lost 6 bases, J lost 1 base, and 17 bases lay in between. CDR3 residues: CASRREGPIGTDTQYF. In DNA form, the CDR3 reads TGTGCCAGCAGGCGAGAGGGACCCATCGGCACAGATACGCAGTATTTT.

The V and J genes are TRBV30 and TRBJ2-5; D not resolved. Trimming took 2 bases from V and 2 from J, leaving 6 bases between them. CDR1 and CDR2 (germline): GTSNPN, SVGIG (reference sequence). The CDR3 is 12 residues long. The CDR3: CAWSIAQETQYF. The CDR3 coding sequence is TGTGCCTGGAGTATAGCACAAGAGACCCAGTACTTC.

The J gene is TRBJ1-1, the V gene TRBV5-1, with a possible D match to TRBD1 (5 bases). The germline V and J ends were trimmed by 6 bases and 3 bases, with 6 bases remaining between them. Germline lookup yields CDR1 SGHRS and CDR2 YFSETQ. The CDR3 is 11 residues long. The CDR3 nucleotides are TGCGCCAGCAAAGGGGACACTGAAGCTTTCTTT. It encodes CASKGDTEAFF.

The chain recombines TRBV23-1 with TRBJ2-1; a possible D gene is TRBD2 (6 bases). TRBV23-1 is flagged as an ORF with uncertain function. V lost 3 bases and J 8 bases, leaving 14 bases between the germline ends. The CDR3 consists of 14 residues. The CDR3 region has the DNA TGCGCCAGCAGTCACCGCCGGGCGGGACATGAGCAGTTCTTC. Translated, it gives CASSHRRAGHEQFF.

The J gene is TRBJ2-7, the V gene TRBV29-1, with D possibly TRBD2 on 5 matching bases. Germline CDR1 reads SQVTM; CDR2 reads ANQGSEA. The CDR3 has 12 amino acids. With 6 bases removed from V and 3 bases from J, the gap between germline ends came to 12 bases. CDR3 sequence: CSVRTQSYEQYF. CDR3 nucleotides: TGCAGCGTCCGGACTCAAAGCTACGAGCAGTACTTC.

The rearrangement joins TRBV19 to TRBJ1-2; the D gene is possibly TRBD1 (6 bases). V was cut by 4 bases and J by 6 bases, with 24 bases left in between. Germline CDR1 is LNHDA and CDR2 is SQIVND (reference sequence). The CDR3 totals 17 residues. In DNA, the CDR3 is TGTGCCAGTAGTACGGGCCAGGGCAGGACAGTAACAAATGGCTACACCTTC. Translating it yields CASSTGQGRTVTNGYTF.

The chain carries TRBV5-1 and TRBJ2-5, with TRBD2 identical over 8 bases. The CDR3 is made up of 17 amino acids. V lost 0 bases, J lost 1 base, and 8 bases stayed unmatched. The germline CDR1 and CDR2 sequences are SGHRS and YFSETQ. CDR3 sequence reads: CASSLEGLAGSQETQYF. The CDR3 DNA follows: TGCGCCAGCAGCTTGGAGGGATTAGCGGGGTCCCAAGAGACCCAGTACTTC.

Only one count was recorded for this clone. The CDR3 reads CASSQNSNQPQHF. The CDR3 DNA reads TGCGCCAGCAGCCAAAATAGCAATCAGCCCCAGCATTTT. The chain has TRBV4-3 and TRBJ1-5; D unclear. This CDR3 has 13 amino acids. V was pared by 2 bases and J by 0 bases, with 2 bases between. Germline lookup yields CDR1 LGHNA and CDR2 YSLEER.

The genes are TRBV5-1 and TRBJ1-1; D possibly corresponds to TRBD1 (5 bases). The CDR3 spans 14 residues. CDR1 and CDR2 from the germline V gene are SGHRS and YFSETQ. Trimming left V 5 bases short and J 5 bases short, with 16 bases between. CDR3 bases: TGCGCCAGCAGTCATATCGAGGGGAGGACTGAAGCTTTCTTT. Translating it yields CASSHIEGRTEAFF.

The rearrangement joins TRBV30 to TRBJ2-1, with D possibly TRBD2 on 6 matching bases. V shed 7 bases and J shed 9 bases, with 25 bases lying between them. Germline-derived CDR1 and CDR2 are GTSNPN and SVGIG (reference sequence). CDR3 length equals 15 residues. The CDR3 bases are TGTGCCTCAACCCCGGTGGAGGGAGTTCGGAGTGAGCAGTTCTTC. Translation gives CASTPVEGVRSEQFF.

The chain uses TRBV10-1 and TRBJ1-1; D is uncertain. This CDR3 is built from 14 residues. Trimming left V 2 bases short and J 0 bases short, with 7 bases between. Looked up from germline, CDR1 is WNHNN and CDR2 is SYGVQD (reference sequence). The CDR3 DNA reads as TGCGCCAGCAGTGAGAGACTGATGAACACTGAAGCTTTCTTT. It codes for CASSERLMNTEAFF.